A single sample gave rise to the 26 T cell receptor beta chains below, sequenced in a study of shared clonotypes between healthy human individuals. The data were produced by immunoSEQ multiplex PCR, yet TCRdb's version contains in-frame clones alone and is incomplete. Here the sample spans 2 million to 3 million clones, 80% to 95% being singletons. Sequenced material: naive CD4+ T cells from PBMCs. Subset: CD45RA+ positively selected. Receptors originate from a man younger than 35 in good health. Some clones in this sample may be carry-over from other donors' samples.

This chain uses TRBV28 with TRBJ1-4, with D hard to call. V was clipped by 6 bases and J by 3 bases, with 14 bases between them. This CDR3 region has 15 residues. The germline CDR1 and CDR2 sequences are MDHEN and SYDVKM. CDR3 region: CASSPRVKANEKLFF. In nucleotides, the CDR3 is TGTGCCAGCAGCCCCCGGGTCAAGGCTAATGAAAAACTGTTTTTT.

CDR3 bases: TGTGCCAGCAGTTACTCAAGGGCCGGCACTGGAAACACCATATATTTT. Its translation: CASSYSRAGTGNTIYF. The chain links TRBV6-5 to TRBJ1-3; D is undetermined. The CDR3 contains 16 residues. The germline V gene has CDR1 MNHEY and CDR2 SVGAGI. V dropped 0 bases and J dropped 2 bases, with 11 bases sitting between them.

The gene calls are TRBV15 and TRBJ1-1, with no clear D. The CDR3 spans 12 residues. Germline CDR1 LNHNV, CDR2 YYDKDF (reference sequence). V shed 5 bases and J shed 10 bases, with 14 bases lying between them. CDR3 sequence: CATSLMGNVAFF. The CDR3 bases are TGTGCCACCAGCTTGATGGGTAATGTAGCTTTCTTT.

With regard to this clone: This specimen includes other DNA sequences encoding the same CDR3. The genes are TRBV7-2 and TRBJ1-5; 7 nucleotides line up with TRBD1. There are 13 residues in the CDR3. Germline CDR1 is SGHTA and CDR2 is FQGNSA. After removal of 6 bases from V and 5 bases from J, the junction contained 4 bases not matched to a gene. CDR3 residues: CASSLQGDQPQHF. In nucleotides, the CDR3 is TGTGCCAGCAGTCTGCAGGGGGATCAGCCCCAGCATTTT.

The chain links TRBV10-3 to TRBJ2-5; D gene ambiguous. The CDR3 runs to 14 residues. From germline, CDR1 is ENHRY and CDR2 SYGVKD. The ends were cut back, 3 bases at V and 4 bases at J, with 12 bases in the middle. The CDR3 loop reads CAISDRDVGETQYF. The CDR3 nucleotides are TGTGCCATCAGTGACCGAGATGTCGGAGAGACCCAGTACTTC.

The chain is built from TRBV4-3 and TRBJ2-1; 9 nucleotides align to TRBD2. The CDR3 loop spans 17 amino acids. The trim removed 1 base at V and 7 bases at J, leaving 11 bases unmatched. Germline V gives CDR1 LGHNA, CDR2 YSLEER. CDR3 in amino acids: CASSQVRLAGLINEQFF. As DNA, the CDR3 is TGCGCCAGCAGCCAAGTACGGCTAGCGGGACTCATTAATGAGCAGTTCTTC.

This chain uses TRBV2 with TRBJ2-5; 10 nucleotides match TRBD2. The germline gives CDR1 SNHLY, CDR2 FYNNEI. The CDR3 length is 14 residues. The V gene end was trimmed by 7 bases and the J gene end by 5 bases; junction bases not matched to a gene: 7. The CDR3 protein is CASTPLAGSETQYF. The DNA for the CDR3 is TGTGCCAGCACCCCACTAGCGGGATCGGAGACCCAGTACTTC. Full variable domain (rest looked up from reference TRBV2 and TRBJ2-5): EPEVTQTPSHQVTQMGQEVILRCVPISNHLYFYWYRQILGQKVEFLVSFYNNEISEKSEIFDDQFSVERPDGSNFTLKIRSTKLEDSAMYFCASTPLAGSETQYFGPGTRLLVL.

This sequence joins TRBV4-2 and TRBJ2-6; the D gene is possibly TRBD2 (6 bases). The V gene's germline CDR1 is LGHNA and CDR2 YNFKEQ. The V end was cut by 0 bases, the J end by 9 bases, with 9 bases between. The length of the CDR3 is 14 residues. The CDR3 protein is CASSQERGGNVLTF. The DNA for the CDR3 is TGTGCCAGCAGCCAAGAGCGGGGAGGCAACGTCCTGACTTTC.

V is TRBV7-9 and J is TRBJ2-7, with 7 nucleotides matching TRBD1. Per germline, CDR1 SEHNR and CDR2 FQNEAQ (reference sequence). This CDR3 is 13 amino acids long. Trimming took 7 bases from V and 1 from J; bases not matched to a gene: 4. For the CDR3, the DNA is TGTGCCAGCAACAGGGGTGGGTCCTACGAGCAGTACTTC. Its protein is CASNRGGSYEQYF.

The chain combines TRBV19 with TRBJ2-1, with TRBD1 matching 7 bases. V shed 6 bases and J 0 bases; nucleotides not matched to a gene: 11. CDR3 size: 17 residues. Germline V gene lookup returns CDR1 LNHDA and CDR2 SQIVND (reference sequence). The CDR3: CASSPNPDRSSYNEQFF. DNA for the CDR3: TGTGCCAGTAGCCCCAATCCGGACAGGAGCTCCTACAATGAGCAGTTCTTC. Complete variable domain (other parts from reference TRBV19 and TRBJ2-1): DGGITQSPKYLFRKEGQNVTLSCEQNLNHDAMYWYRQDPGQGLRLIYYSQIVNDFQKGDIAEGYSVSREKKESFPLTVTSAQKNPTAFYLCASSPNPDRSSYNEQFFGPGTRLTVL.

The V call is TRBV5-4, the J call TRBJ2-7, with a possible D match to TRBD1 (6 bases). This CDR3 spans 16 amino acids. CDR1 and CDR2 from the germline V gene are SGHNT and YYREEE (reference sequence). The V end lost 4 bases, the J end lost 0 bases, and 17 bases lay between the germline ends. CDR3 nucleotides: TGTGCCAGCAGCCATCCGGGACAAAGGAGCTCCTACGAGCAGTACTTC. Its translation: CASSHPGQRSSYEQYF.

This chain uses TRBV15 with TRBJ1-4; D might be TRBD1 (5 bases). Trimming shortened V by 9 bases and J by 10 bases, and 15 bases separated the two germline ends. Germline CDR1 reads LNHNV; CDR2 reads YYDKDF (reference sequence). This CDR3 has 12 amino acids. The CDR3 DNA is TGTGCCACAACCGACAGCTACGGAAAACTGTTTTTT. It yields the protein CATTDSYGKLFF. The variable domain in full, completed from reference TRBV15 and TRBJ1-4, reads DAMVIQNPRYQVTQFGKPVTLSCSQTLNHNVMYWYQQKSSQAPKLLFHYYDKDFNNEADTPDNFQSRRPNTSFCFLDIRSPGLGDTAMYLCATTDSYGKLFFGSGTQLSVL.

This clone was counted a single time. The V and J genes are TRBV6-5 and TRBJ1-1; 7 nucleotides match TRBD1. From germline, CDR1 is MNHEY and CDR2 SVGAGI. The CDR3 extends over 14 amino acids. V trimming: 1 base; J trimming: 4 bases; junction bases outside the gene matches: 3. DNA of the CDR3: TGTGCCAGCAGTTACTTGGCAGGGGGCACTGAAGCTTTCTTT. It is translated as CASSYLAGGTEAFF.

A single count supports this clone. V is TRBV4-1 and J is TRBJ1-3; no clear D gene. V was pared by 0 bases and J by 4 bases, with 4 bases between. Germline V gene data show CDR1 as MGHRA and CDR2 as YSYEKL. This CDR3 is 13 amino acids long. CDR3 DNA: TGCGCCAGCAGCCAAGAAAGCGGAAACACCATATATTTT. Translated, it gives CASSQESGNTIYF.

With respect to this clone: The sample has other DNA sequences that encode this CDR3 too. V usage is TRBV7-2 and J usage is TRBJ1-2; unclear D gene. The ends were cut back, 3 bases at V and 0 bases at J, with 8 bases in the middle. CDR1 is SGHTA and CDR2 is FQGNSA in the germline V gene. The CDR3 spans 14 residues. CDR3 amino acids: CASSFSGANYGYTF. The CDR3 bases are TGTGCCAGCAGCTTCAGCGGAGCTAACTATGGCTACACCTTC.

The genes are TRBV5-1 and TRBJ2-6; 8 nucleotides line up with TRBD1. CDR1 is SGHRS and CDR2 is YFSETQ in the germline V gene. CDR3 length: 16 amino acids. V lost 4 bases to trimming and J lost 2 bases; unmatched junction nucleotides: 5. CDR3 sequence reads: CASSGQGQAGANVLTF. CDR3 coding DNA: TGCGCCAGCAGCGGCCAGGGACAGGCTGGGGCCAACGTCCTGACTTTC. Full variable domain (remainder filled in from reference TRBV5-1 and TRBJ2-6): KAGVTQTPRYLIKTRGQQVTLSCSPISGHRSVSWYQQTPGQGLQFLFEYFSETQRNKGNFPGRFSGRQFSNSRSEMNVSTLELGDSALYLCASSGQGQAGANVLTFGAGSRLTVL.

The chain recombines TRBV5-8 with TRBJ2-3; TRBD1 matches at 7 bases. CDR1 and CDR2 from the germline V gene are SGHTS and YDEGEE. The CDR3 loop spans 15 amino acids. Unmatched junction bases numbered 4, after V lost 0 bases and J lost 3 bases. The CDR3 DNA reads TGTGCCAGCAGCTTGGGCCTCAGGGGGACAGATACGCAGTATTTT. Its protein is CASSLGLRGTDTQYF.

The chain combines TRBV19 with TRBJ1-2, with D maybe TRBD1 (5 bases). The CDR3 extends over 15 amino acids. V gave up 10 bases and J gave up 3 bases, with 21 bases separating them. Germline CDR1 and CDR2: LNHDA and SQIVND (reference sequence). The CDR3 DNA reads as TGTGCCATTTCGCACCGGGACGGCATGTACTATGGCTACACCTTC. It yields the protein CAISHRDGMYYGYTF. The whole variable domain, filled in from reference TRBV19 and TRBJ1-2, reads DGGITQSPKYLFRKEGQNVTLSCEQNLNHDAMYWYRQDPGQGLRLIYYSQIVNDFQKGDIAEGYSVSREKKESFPLTVTSAQKNPTAFYLCAISHRDGMYYGYTFGSGTRLTVV.

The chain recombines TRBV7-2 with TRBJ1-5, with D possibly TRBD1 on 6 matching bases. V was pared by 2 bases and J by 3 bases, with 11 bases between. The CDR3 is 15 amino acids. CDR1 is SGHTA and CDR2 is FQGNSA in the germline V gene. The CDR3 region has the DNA TGTGCCAGCAGCTTATCCGGACAGCTCAATCAGCCCCAGCATTTT. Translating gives CASSLSGQLNQPQHF.

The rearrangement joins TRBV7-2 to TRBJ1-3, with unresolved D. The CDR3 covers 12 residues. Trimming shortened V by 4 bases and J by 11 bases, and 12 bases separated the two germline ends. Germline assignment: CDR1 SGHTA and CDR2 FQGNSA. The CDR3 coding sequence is TGTGCCAGCAGCTCTTCCCAGGTCCCCATATATTTT. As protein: CASSSSQVPIYF.

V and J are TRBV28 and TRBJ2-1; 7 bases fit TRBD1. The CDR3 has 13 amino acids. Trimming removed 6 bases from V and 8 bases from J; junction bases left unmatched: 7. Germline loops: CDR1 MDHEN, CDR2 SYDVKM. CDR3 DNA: TGTGCCAGCAGCTCCGAAGACAGGGATGAGCAGTTCTTC. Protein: CASSSEDRDEQFF.

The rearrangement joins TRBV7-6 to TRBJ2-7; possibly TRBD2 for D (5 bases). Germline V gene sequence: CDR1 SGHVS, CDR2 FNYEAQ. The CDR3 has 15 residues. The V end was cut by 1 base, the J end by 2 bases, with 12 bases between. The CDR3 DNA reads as TGTGCCAGCAGCTTAGACGGGGTCGGCCCCTACGAGCAGTACTTC. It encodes CASSLDGVGPYEQYF. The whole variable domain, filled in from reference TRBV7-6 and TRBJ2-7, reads GAGVSQSPRYKVTKRGQDVALRCDPISGHVSLYWYRQALGQGPEFLTYFNYEAQQDKSGLPNDRFSAERPEGSISTLTIQRTEQRDSAMYRCASSLDGVGPYEQYFGPGTRLTVT.

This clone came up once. The CDR3 DNA sequence: TGTGCCAGCAGCTCTCCCGGGGCCCGCTCCATCACTGAAGCTTTCTTT. Its translation is CASSSPGARSITEAFF. The chain joins TRBV7-8 to TRBJ1-1, with D possibly TRBD1 on 5 matching bases. V shed 4 bases and J shed 4 bases, with 19 bases lying between them. This CDR3 is built from 16 residues. Germline V gene lookup returns CDR1 SGHVS and CDR2 FQNEAQ.

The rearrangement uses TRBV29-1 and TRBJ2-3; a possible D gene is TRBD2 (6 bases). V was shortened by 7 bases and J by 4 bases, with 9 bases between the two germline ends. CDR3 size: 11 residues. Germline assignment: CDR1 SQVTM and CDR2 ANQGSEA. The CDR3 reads CSGEDSDTQYF. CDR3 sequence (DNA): TGCAGCGGGGAGGATTCAGATACGCAGTATTTT.

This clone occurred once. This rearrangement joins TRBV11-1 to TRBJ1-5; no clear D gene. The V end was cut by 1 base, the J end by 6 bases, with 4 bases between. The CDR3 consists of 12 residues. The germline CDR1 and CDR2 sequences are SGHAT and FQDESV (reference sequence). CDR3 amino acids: CASSLDGQPQHF. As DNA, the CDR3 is TGTGCCAGCAGCTTAGATGGTCAGCCCCAGCATTTT.

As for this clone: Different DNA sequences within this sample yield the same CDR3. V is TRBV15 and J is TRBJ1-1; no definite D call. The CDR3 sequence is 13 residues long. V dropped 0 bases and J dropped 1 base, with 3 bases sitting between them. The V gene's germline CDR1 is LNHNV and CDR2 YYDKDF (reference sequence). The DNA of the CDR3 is TGTGCCACCAGCAGAGATAGGAACACTGAAGCTTTCTTT. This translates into CATSRDRNTEAFF.